Sequencing of this T cell receptor beta chain was carried out in a study of blood T cells in healthy people across ages (dated by TCRdb to 2013 to 2016). In the study overall: In model experiments, template switching captured roughly one uniquely barcoded TCR beta cDNA molecule for every two T cells. Two additional independent replicas of 1 million unique cDNA reads from the same blood draw were analyzed for two donors (one aged 18 to 29 and one aged 80 or older). The study measured age-related changes in TCR beta repertoire diversity using deep sequencing normalized with unique cDNA molecular identifiers. The donors were divided into four age groups: young (average approximately 15 years), middle-aged (about 40), aged (about 60) and long-lived (roughly 88). To avoid experimental bias, donors of different ages were randomly spread across the sequencing lanes. Results and caveats for the whole study, not just this receptor: Observed TCR beta diversity correlated strongly with the percentage of naive T cells measured by flow cytometry. Compared with the aged group, more naive CD4+ T cells, fewer expanded clones and increased TCR diversity were shown by the long-lived group, suggesting age selection. Estimates of total diversity based on one million sequenced T cells were considered lower bounds and underestimates. Because the CMV infection status of the donors was unknown, age-related changes in expanded clonotypes may potentially have been confounded. Observed TCR beta diversity per million T cells fell roughly linearly with age, and a significant reduction was already apparent by age roughly 41. Because profiling used bulk unsorted PBMCs, naive and antigen-experienced compartments could not be compared conclusively.

The CDR3, cysteine through phenylalanine, is 19 amino acids long. Of the read, only the CDR3 DNA is kept; its 57 bases are in frame from base 1. V is pruned by 2 bases and J by 4 bases, leaving 16 bases of the junction without a gene match. CDR1 is given as MGHRA and CDR2 as YSYEKL, both from the germline V gene. Donors were a few dozen systemically healthy Caucasian individuals from Russia aged about 6 to 100 years. Each donor gave about 11 milliliters of peripheral blood, drawn into EDTA-treated Vacutainer tubes. Ficoll-Paque density-gradient centrifugation was used to isolate PBMCs, with at least 6 million obtained per sample. Trizol reagent was used to extract total RNA from PBMCs, with at least 5.5 micrograms per sample. For every donor, flow cytometry on a PBMC aliquot measured the percentage of naive CD45RAhigh/CD27high T cells. This clonotype was observed a few times. The antigen this receptor binds is unknown. The input lacks base qualities; no much larger clone sits a single base away.

Library construction relied on 5' RACE. This sample was sequenced with an Illumina HiSeq 2500. A second PCR of about 7 to 12 cycles was run with a J-beta primer mix and a sample-barcoded 5' primer. A unique molecular identifier was introduced onto each TCR beta cDNA molecule by a template-switch 5' adaptor carrying 12 random nucleotides. Each sample yielded at least 3 million CDR3-containing paired-end reads. The Mint cDNA synthesis kit, primed by a TRBC-specific oligonucleotide, was used to synthesize first-strand cDNA from all RNA. Following uracil-DNA glycosylase treatment, all cDNA underwent a first 18-cycle PCR with the universal primers M1SS and BC2_uni_R. The authors processed their data as follows. Each sample was normalized by randomly selecting 1 million high-quality reads, each carrying a distinct molecular identifier. Reads sharing molecular identifiers were discarded rather than binned into consensus sequences. MiTCR, run with a Q25 quality threshold and the strictest error-elimination algorithm, handled CDR3 identification, clonotype clustering and error correction. A nonparametric unseen species model using Euler transformation provided a lower-bound estimate of total TCR beta diversity. The raw public reads went through TCRdb reprocessing: fastp at Q25, MiXCR clone calling, in-frame beta chains kept. Records with the same CDR3 protein are collapsed into one entry carrying the most frequent genes and DNA. The V and J calls and clone size are TCRdb's, not the authors'. The sample table holds fewer than 2,000,000 distinct CDR3 sequences, of which about 31% were seen once. The ten largest clones take up around 11% of the sample.

Sequencing used blood. The sequence joins TRBV4-1 to TRBJ2-5; 10 middle bases align to TRBD2. This receptor was taken from a woman in her thirties in good health. CDR3 loop: CASSQYGSGRADLGETQYF. The DNA sequence reads TGCGCCAGCAGCCAATATGGGAGCGGGAGGGCCGATTTGGGAGAGACCCAGTACTTC.